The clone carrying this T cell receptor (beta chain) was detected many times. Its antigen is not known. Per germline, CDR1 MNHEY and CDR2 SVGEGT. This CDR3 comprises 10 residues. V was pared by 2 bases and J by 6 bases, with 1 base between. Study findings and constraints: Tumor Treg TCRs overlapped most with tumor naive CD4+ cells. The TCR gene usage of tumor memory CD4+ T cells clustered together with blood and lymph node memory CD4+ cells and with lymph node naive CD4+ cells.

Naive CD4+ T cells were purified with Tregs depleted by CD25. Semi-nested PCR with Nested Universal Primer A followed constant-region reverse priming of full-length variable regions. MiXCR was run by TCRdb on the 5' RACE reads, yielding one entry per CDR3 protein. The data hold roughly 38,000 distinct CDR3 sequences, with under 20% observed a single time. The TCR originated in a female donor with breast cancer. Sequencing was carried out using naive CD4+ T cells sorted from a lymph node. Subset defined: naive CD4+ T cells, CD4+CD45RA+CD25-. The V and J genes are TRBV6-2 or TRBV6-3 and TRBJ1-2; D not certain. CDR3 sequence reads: CASSYNGYTF. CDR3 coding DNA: TGTGCCAGCAGTTACAATGGCTACACCTTC.